This TCR beta chain was retrieved from a study of blood T cell repertoires in COVID-19 (dated by TCRdb to about 2020). Concerning the study at large: The collaborator samples originated in the United States, Italy and Spain and spanned the acute and convalescent phases of COVID-19. The material from the prospective study consisted of cDNA or gDNA derived from T cells, B-cell-depleted T cells, or PBMCs. Nearly every sample came with metadata listing a de-identified subject ID, COVID-19 status, age in years and sex. Samples came from the ongoing ImmuneRACE study (first 160 participants) plus 1,254 subjects from 6 global collaborators. The repertoires were released in a freely available public database meant as a resource for research on the immune response to SARS-CoV-2. The dataset comprised deeply sampled blood TCRbeta repertoires from subjects exposed to, actively infected with, or recovered from COVID-19. Where available, HLA class I and class II types were taken from metadata supplied by the sample provider and were not determined by assay-based typing. Results the study describes overall, beyond this receptor: Clinical and demographic metadata were provided uncurated, with the amount varying by source and participant.

One collaborating source in Seattle enrolled patients during active infection and followed them longitudinally through the course of disease. Each collaborating institution followed its own protocols to collect whole blood in K2EDTA tubes. Collaborator samples were shipped for TCRbeta analysis as frozen whole blood, isolated PBMCs, or DNA extracted from either sample type. TCRbeta CDR3 regions were amplified from genomic DNA by means of the immunoSEQ Assay, a bias-controlled multiplex PCR. As for how the authors treated the data: The number of nucleated cells in each sample was estimated from the amplification of reference gene primers within the assay. To quantify the absolute abundance of each unique TCRbeta CDR3 rearrangement, sequence reads were collapsed and filtered. For each sample, productive Simpson clonality was calculated by taking the square root of Simpson's diversity index across productive rearrangements. The table comes from immuneACCESS by way of TCRdb, which keeps in-frame sequences with V and J called. Part of the clones is missing from these tables; in studies checked, under half for an unresolved V gene and the rest for unknown reasons. D and trimming come from the DNA, and the V and J calls and clone size come from that table. This sample gives over 150,000 clones in total; 80% to 90% of them show up just once. The top ten clones comprise 2.5% to 3% of the sample.

Details on this clone: Its recognized antigen is unknown. Within one base of it there is no much larger clone, and no base qualities were kept.

Material: peripheral blood. This sequence was found in a woman at least 80 years old with COVID-19, enrolled during active disease.

The DNA sequence follows: TGTGCCAGCAGCGCCGACTCCGGGGGATATGGCTACACCTTC. Its product reads: CASSADSGGYGYTF. Recombination joined TRBV5-4 with TRBJ1-2; D gene: possibly TRBD1, on 5 matching bases. Cut back by 4 bases and 5 bases, the V and J ends lie 15 bases apart. In the germline V gene (reference sequence), CDR1 corresponds to SGHNT and CDR2 to YYREEE. The CDR3 holds 14 amino acids from the cysteine to the phenylalanine. Of all the DNA, just the CDR3 is kept, 42 bases in frame from base 1.